The 32 T cell receptor beta chains presented below share a single source sample, sequenced in a study of Graves' ophthalmopathy and Graves' hyperthyroidism. Scientists amplified the TCR beta CDR3 regions from RNA transcripts. RT-PCR in the first round used HTBI primers; a second-round multiplex PCR followed. TCRdb passed the multiplex PCR reads through MiXCR, listing each CDR3 protein once. The sample holds just over 400,000 distinct CDR3 sequences, approximately 21% seen once. The sequencing input was peripheral blood. These receptors came from a woman younger than 35 with stable Graves' hyperthyroidism.

Details on this clonotype: One junction end does not reproduce the germline sequence, and a read error may be involved. The chain couples TRBV20-1 to TRBJ2-5; D is possibly TRBD1 or TRBD2 (5 bases each). The CDR3 covers 14 residues. Per germline, CDR1 DFQATT and CDR2 SNEGSKA (reference sequence). CDR3 loop: CSSRWDRQWETQYF. Here the CDR3 DNA reads TGCAGTTCTAGATGGGACCGACAGTGGGAGACCCAGTACTTC.

This chain uses TRBV15 with TRBJ1-2, with a possible D match to TRBD1 (6 bases). The CDR3 is made up of 14 amino acids. The ends were cut back, 0 bases at V and 2 bases at J, with 7 bases in the middle. CDR1 and CDR2 (germline): LNHNV, YYDKDF (reference sequence). The chain's CDR3 is CATSRDTGNYGYTF. In nucleotides, the CDR3 is TGTGCCACCAGCAGAGATACAGGGAACTATGGCTACACCTTC.

This clonotype has a count of ten or more. This chain joins TRBV10-2 and TRBJ2-7; no reliable D call. This CDR3 spans 15 amino acids. V lost 2 bases to trimming and J lost 0 bases, with 11 bases between them. CDR1 is WSHSY and CDR2 is SAAADI in the germline V gene. The CDR3 nucleotides are TGCGCCAGCAGTGAGGGGCACTTCAGCTCCTACGAGCAGTACTTC. It yields the protein CASSEGHFSSYEQYF.

This clonotype was counted many times. V usage is TRBV7-2 and J usage is TRBJ1-6; TRBD1 matches 9 bases. V trimming: 6 bases; J trimming: 7 bases; junction bases outside the gene matches: 10. This CDR3 is 16 amino acids long. CDR1 and CDR2 from the germline V gene are SGHTA and FQGNSA. The CDR3 DNA reads TGTGCCAGCAGGGAAGGATCCGGGACAGGGAATTCACCCCTCCACTTT. Amino acids: CASREGSGTGNSPLHF.

A few counts support this clonotype. V is TRBV14 and J is TRBJ2-5, with D hard to call. The CDR3 consists of 12 residues. V was shortened by 6 bases and J by 4 bases, with 9 bases between the two germline ends. CDR1 SGHDN and CDR2 FVKESK come from the germline V gene. Here the CDR3 DNA reads TGTGCCAGCAGTCATTACGTAGAGACCCAGTACTTC. It codes for CASSHYVETQYF.

V usage is TRBV28 and J usage is TRBJ1-1; 7 bases map to TRBD1. V shed 6 bases, J shed 6 bases, and the junction held 4 bases outside the gene matches. The CDR3 totals 12 residues. CDR1 and CDR2 from the germline V gene are MDHEN and SYDVKM. CDR3 sequence reads: CASSPDRPEAFF. Written as DNA, the CDR3 is TGTGCCAGCAGCCCGGACAGGCCTGAAGCTTTCTTT. Full variable domain (rest looked up from reference TRBV28 and TRBJ1-1): DVKVTQSSRYLVKRTGEKVFLECVQDMDHENMFWYRQDPGLGLRLIYFSYDVKMKEKGDIPEGYSVSREKKERFSLILESASTNQTSMYLCASSPDRPEAFFGQGTRLTVV.

The V gene is TRBV4-3, the J gene TRBJ2-2; possible D gene TRBD1, 6 bases. Looked up from germline, CDR1 is LGHNA and CDR2 is YSLEER. The CDR3 length is 18 residues. V lost 4 bases and J lost 5, with 23 bases in between. This chain's CDR3 is CASSPMRGPNQGTGELFF. The CDR3 DNA is TGCGCCAGCAGCCCGATGAGAGGACCCAACCAGGGGACCGGGGAGCTGTTTTTT.

This clonotype was observed many times. This sequence joins TRBV7-9 and TRBJ1-2, with 7 positions matching TRBD1. The CDR3 runs 15 residues. Germline V CDR1 and CDR2: SEHNR, FQNEAQ (reference sequence). J lost 6 bases, V lost 1 base, and 8 bases had no gene match. The CDR3 here is CASSLGVIQGDGYTF. The CDR3 bases are TGTGCCAGCAGCTTAGGGGTCATCCAGGGGGATGGCTACACCTTC.

Many counts were recorded for this clonotype. The rearrangement links TRBV5-1 to TRBJ1-1, with D tentatively TRBD1 (5 bases). Germline CDR1 reads SGHRS; CDR2 reads YFSETQ. The CDR3 covers 18 residues. Trimming removed 5 bases at V and 6 bases at J, with 29 bases between. DNA for the CDR3: TGCGCCAGCAGGATCACCTTATACCCGGGACCGCTCGCCCCTGAAGCTTTCTTT. Amino acid sequence: CASRITLYPGPLAPEAFF. The full variable domain, in which reference TRBV5-1 and TRBJ1-1 provide the parts outside the CDR3, is KAGVTQTPRYLIKTRGQQVTLSCSPISGHRSVSWYQQTPGQGLQFLFEYFSETQRNKGNFPGRFSGRQFSNSRSEMNVSTLELGDSALYLCASRITLYPGPLAPEAFFGQGTRLTVV.

A few counts support this clonotype. V and J are TRBV6-5 and TRBJ2-2; 7 bases are a match to TRBD2. There are 13 residues in the CDR3. CDR1 is MNHEY, CDR2 SVGAGI, per germline. The J segment lost 6 bases and the V segment lost 4 bases, leaving 2 bases of the junction unmatched. DNA for the CDR3: TGTGCCAGCAGTTTTCTAGCGGCCGGGGAGCTGTTTTTT. Translating gives CASSFLAAGELFF.

At least ten counts were recorded for this clonotype. The V and J genes are TRBV20-1 and TRBJ2-2; 11 bases are shared with TRBD2. The CDR3 covers 13 residues. Germline loops: CDR1 DFQATT, CDR2 SNEGSKA (reference sequence). CDR3 loop: CSAGTSGTGELFF. The CDR3 bases are TGCAGCGCCGGGACTAGCGGCACCGGGGAGCTGTTTTTT.

This clonotype occurred many times. The genes are TRBV7-8 and TRBJ2-1, with 7 bases lining up with TRBD1. CDR3 size: 14 residues. Germline values: CDR1 SGHVS, CDR2 FQNEAQ. Unmatched junction bases numbered 10, after V lost 4 bases and J lost 10 bases. The CDR3: CASSSGTDRGEQFF. The CDR3 bases are TGTGCCAGCAGCTCCGGGACAGATAGGGGGGAGCAGTTCTTC.

The chain has TRBV27 and TRBJ1-5, with unresolved D. Germline CDR1 and CDR2: MNHEY and SMNVEV (reference sequence). CDR3 length: 13 residues. Trimming removed 3 bases at V and 6 bases at J, with 9 bases between. Here the CDR3 DNA reads TGTGCCAGCAGTTTGAAGTATCCTCAGCCCCAGCATTTT. This encodes CASSLKYPQPQHF.

A few counts support this clonotype. The J gene is TRBJ2-2, the V gene TRBV24-1; a possible D gene is TRBD1 (7 bases). The CDR3 covers 18 residues. The V and J ends lost 5 bases and 4 bases respectively, with 22 bases between them. From germline, CDR1 is KGHDR and CDR2 SFDVKD. The DNA of the CDR3 is TGTGCCACCAGTGCCGGACGCAGGGGGGAGATCGGCACCGGGGAGCTGTTTTTT. Translation gives CATSAGRRGEIGTGELFF.

The genes are TRBV6-1 and TRBJ1-2; D possibly corresponds to TRBD1 (6 bases). The CDR3 runs to 14 residues. V dropped 0 bases and J dropped 5 bases, with 10 bases sitting between them. CDR1 is MNHNS and CDR2 is SASEGT in the germline V gene. In DNA form, the CDR3 reads TGTGCCAGCAGTGAAGCCAGGGGAAGATATGGCTACACCTTC. Translating it yields CASSEARGRYGYTF.

This clonotype has at least ten counts. The V and J genes are TRBV6-5 and TRBJ1-1; no reliable D call. The CDR3 covers 14 residues. V lost 0 bases, J lost 1 base, and 6 bases lay in between. Germline V gene lookup returns CDR1 MNHEY and CDR2 SVGAGI. CDR3 region: CASSYSQQNTEAFF. Here the CDR3 DNA reads TGTGCCAGCAGTTACTCTCAACAGAACACTGAAGCTTTCTTT.

This clonotype has a count of ten or more. J is TRBJ2-5 and V is TRBV6-1; TRBD2 might be the D (5 bases). Germline values: CDR1 MNHNS, CDR2 SASEGT. The CDR3 length is 15 residues. V was clipped by 0 bases and J by 5 bases, with 13 bases between them. CDR3 region: CASSEAPRPGETQYF. DNA for the CDR3: TGTGCCAGCAGTGAAGCCCCCAGGCCGGGGGAGACCCAGTACTTC.

Only one count was recorded for this clonotype. V and J are TRBV30 and TRBJ1-6; D call uncertain. The CDR3 runs to 12 residues. V shed 7 bases and J shed 7 bases, with 11 bases lying between them. Germline V lookup: CDR1 GTSNPN, CDR2 SVGIG (reference sequence). CDR3 nucleotide sequence: TGTGCCTCACGGCGGGGAAATTCACCCCTCCACTTT. This gives the protein CASRRGNSPLHF.

The chain employs TRBV3-1 and TRBJ2-7, with D perhaps TRBD1 (6 bases). Germline-derived CDR1 and CDR2 are LGHDT and YNNKEL (reference sequence). The CDR3 has 19 amino acids. V lost 1 base and J 3 bases, leaving 25 bases between the germline ends. In nucleotides, the CDR3 is TGTGCCAGCAGCCAAGGTCTATCGGGGCAGGGGCTTACTCGCTACGAGCAGTACTTC. It is translated as CASSQGLSGQGLTRYEQYF.

This sequence joins TRBV6-1 and TRBJ2-5; possibly TRBD1 or TRBD2 for D (6 bases each). The CDR3 loop spans 14 amino acids. The V gene lost 5 bases and the J gene lost 4 bases, with 14 bases spanning the gap. The germline gives CDR1 MNHNS, CDR2 SASEGT. The CDR3 coding sequence is TGTGCCAGCAGTCCTCTGTCGGGGGCAGAGACCCAGTACTTC. It codes for CASSPLSGAETQYF.

J is TRBJ2-5 and V is TRBV27, with D unclear. The germline V and J ends were trimmed by 5 bases and 4 bases, with 11 bases remaining between them. The CDR3 has 13 residues. Germline CDR1 and CDR2: MNHEY and SMNVEV (reference sequence). CDR3 region: CASSPLKGETQYF. CDR3 bases: TGTGCCAGCAGTCCCCTGAAGGGAGAGACCCAGTACTTC.

This clonotype appeared once. The genes are TRBV7-8 and TRBJ1-1; no reliable D call. Trimming cost V 5 bases and J 0 bases, with 7 bases left between them. The length of the CDR3 is 13 residues. The germline gives CDR1 SGHVS, CDR2 FQNEAQ. The CDR3 coding sequence is TGTGCCAGCAGCGCCTTCATGAACACTGAAGCTTTCTTT. It is translated as CASSAFMNTEAFF. Full variable domain (missing parts from reference TRBV7-8 and TRBJ1-1): GAGVSQSPRYKVAKRGQDVALRCDPISGHVSLFWYQQALGQGPEFLTYFQNEAQLDKSGLPSDRFFAERPEGSVSTLKIQRTQQEDSAVYLCASSAFMNTEAFFGQGTRLTVV.

At least ten counts were recorded for this clonotype. This chain connects TRBV6-6 to TRBJ2-7; TRBD2 is a possible D gene (5 bases). The CDR3 runs 15 residues. The V gene's germline CDR1 is MNHNY and CDR2 SVGAGI (reference sequence). Trimming pared 9 bases from V and 4 bases from J, leaving 22 bases between. The chain's CDR3 is CASSNGEIFGYEQYF. The CDR3 DNA is TGTGCCAGTTCCAACGGGGAAATCTTTGGGTACGAGCAGTACTTC.

The table lists this clonotype with a few counts. V gene TRBV30 combines with J gene TRBJ2-5; tentative D call: TRBD2 (5 bases). CDR1 and CDR2 (germline): GTSNPN, SVGIG (reference sequence). The CDR3 spans 13 residues. V was shortened by 2 bases and J by 1 base, with 8 bases between the two germline ends. Here the CDR3 DNA reads TGTGCCTGGAGTTCCGGGGTCCAAGAGACCCAGTACTTC. Protein: CAWSSGVQETQYF.

This clonotype was detected ten times or more. J is TRBJ1-5 and V is TRBV6-5; possible D gene TRBD1, 5 bases. This CDR3 contains 16 residues. Trimming took 10 bases from V and 0 from J, leaving 19 bases between them. CDR1 is MNHEY and CDR2 is SVGAGI in the germline V gene. The CDR3 DNA follows: TGTGCCACCCGGGGTGGGGGGGGGTATAGCAATCAGCCCCAGCATTTT. It encodes CATRGGGGYSNQPQHF.

V usage is TRBV19 and J usage is TRBJ1-5, with TRBD1 as a possible D gene (6 bases). V gave up 7 bases and J gave up 7 bases, with 17 bases separating them. The CDR3 extends over 14 amino acids. CDR1 LNHDA and CDR2 SQIVND come from the germline V gene (reference sequence). CDR3 loop: CASTSGALRQPQHF. The DNA of the CDR3 is TGTGCCAGTACTTCAGGGGCGTTGAGGCAGCCCCAGCATTTT. Based on the CDR3 plus reference TRBV19 and TRBJ1-5, the full variable domain is DGGITQSPKYLFRKEGQNVTLSCEQNLNHDAMYWYRQDPGQGLRLIYYSQIVNDFQKGDIAEGYSVSREKKESFPLTVTSAQKNPTAFYLCASTSGALRQPQHFGDGTRLSIL.

V is TRBV4-1 and J is TRBJ1-5; D is unresolved. This CDR3 is 15 amino acids long. Germline V gene data show CDR1 as MGHRA and CDR2 as YSYEKL. The V end was cut by 0 bases, the J end by 4 bases, with 10 bases between. The CDR3 here is CASSQDISRNQPQHF. The CDR3 bases are TGCGCCAGCAGCCAAGATATTTCAAGAAATCAGCCCCAGCATTTT.

This clonotype showed up many times. The V call is TRBV12-3 or TRBV12-4, the J call TRBJ1-2, with D uncertain. The V end was cut by 2 bases, the J end by 6 bases, with 10 bases between. The CDR3 length is 13 residues. CDR3 bases: TGTGCCAGCAGTTTACAACTTCTCGATGGCTACACCTTC. Encoded protein: CASSLQLLDGYTF.

The V and J genes are TRBV28 and TRBJ1-5; D is possibly TRBD1 (6 bases). This CDR3 has 14 amino acids. V lost 6 bases, J lost 7 bases, and 16 bases lay in between. Looked up from germline, CDR1 is MDHEN and CDR2 is SYDVKM. The CDR3 loop reads CASSTVGGEQPQHF. In DNA, the CDR3 is TGTGCCAGCAGCACAGTGGGGGGCGAGCAGCCCCAGCATTTT.

The gene calls are TRBV7-3 and TRBJ2-5; TRBD2 aligns across 11 bases. The CDR3 is made up of 18 amino acids. Per germline, CDR1 SGHTA and CDR2 FQGTGA. V gave up 5 bases and J gave up 7 bases; unmatched junction bases: 18. The CDR3 region has the DNA TGTGCCAGCAGCCAGAGTGGGACTAGCGGAAATCTCAACGGGACCCAGTACTTC. Its protein product is CASSQSGTSGNLNGTQYF.

The CDR3 is CASSIQAYNSPLHF. As DNA, the CDR3 is TGTGCCAGCAGCATACAGGCCTATAATTCACCCCTCCACTTT. The chain recombines TRBV25-1 with TRBJ1-6, with D possibly TRBD1 on 5 matching bases. The CDR3 is 14 amino acids. The V end was cut by 6 bases, the J end by 2 bases, with 8 bases between. Germline assignment: CDR1 MGHDK and CDR2 SYGVNS.

The chain joins TRBV7-3 to TRBJ2-7; TRBD2 might be the D (6 bases). Germline V lookup: CDR1 SGHTA, CDR2 FQGTGA. V was trimmed by 6 bases and J by 0 bases, leaving 15 bases between them. The length of the CDR3 is 15 residues. The chain's CDR3 is CASSYSGDSSYEQYF. The CDR3 coding sequence is TGTGCCAGCAGTTACTCGGGGGATAGCTCCTACGAGCAGTACTTC.